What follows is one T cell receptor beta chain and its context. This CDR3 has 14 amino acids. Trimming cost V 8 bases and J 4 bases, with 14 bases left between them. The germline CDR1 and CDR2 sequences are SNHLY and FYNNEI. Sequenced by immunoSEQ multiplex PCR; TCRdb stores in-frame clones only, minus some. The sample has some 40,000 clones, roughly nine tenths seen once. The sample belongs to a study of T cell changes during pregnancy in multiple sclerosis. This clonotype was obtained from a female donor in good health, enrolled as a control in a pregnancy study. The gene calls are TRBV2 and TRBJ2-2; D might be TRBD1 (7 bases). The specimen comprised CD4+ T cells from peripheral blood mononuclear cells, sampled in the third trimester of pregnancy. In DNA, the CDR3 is TGTGCCAGCTGCCCCCAGGGGGGCACCGGGGAGCTGTTTTTT. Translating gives CASCPQGGTGELFF.